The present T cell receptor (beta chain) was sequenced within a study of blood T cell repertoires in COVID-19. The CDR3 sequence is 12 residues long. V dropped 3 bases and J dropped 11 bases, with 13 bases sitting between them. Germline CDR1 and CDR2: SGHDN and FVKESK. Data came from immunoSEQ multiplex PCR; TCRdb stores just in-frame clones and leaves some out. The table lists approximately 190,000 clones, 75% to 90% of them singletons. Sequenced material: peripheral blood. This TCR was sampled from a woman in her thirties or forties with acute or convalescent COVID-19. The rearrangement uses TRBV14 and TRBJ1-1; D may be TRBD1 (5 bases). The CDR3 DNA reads TGTGCCAGCAGCCACGAGACCAGGGCGGCTTTCTTT. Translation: CASSHETRAAFF.